A selection of T cell receptor beta chains follows, all from one sample in a study of CD8+CD57+ T cells in acquired aplastic anemia. TCRdb used MiXCR to reprocess the reads, holding one entry per CDR3 protein. Of under 200,000 distinct CDR3 sequences detected, less than 65% appear once; the ten largest clones hold around 45%. The sample taken for sequencing was sorted CD4+, CD8+, or CD8+CD57+ T cells (not recorded which) from PBMCs. The receptors stem from a human donor with severe aplastic anemia or a healthy control (not recorded which). Both conserved end residues are part of each CDR3. The D gene is left open where the match is weak. The size entry is marked missing in some rows and otherwise reads once, few, many or a size class.

.,TRBD1,TRBV19,TRBJ2-1,15,TGTGCCAGTAAGGAAGGGGACAGGGCCAGTAATGAGCAGTTCTTC,CASKEGDRASNEQFF
.,.,TRBV5-1,TRBJ2-7,13,TGCGCCAGCAGCTTGTTTAATGGAAACGAGCAGTACTTC,CASSLFNGNEQYF
.,TRBD2,TRBV2,TRBJ2-7,14,TGTGCCAGCAGTCGCCGGGAGCGGGACTACGAGCAGTACTTC,CASSRRERDYEQYF
few,TRBD1,TRBV7-2,TRBJ1-5,14,TGTGCCAGCAGCCCCCGACAGGGGAATCAGCCCCAGCATTTT,CASSPRQGNQPQHF
.,TRBD2,TRBV7-3,TRBJ2-7,15,TGTGCCAGCAGCCAGCATCGACTAGCCCCCAACGAGCAGTACTTC,CASSQHRLAPNEQYF
.,.,TRBV10-3,TRBJ1-3,15,TGTGCCATCAGTGACCAGACAGAAACTGGAAACACCATATATTTT,CAISDQTETGNTIYF
.,.,TRBV2,TRBJ1-1,14,TGTGCCAGCAGTGTTTCAACAAAGGACACTGAAGCTTTCTTT,CASSVSTKDTEAFF
.,.,TRBV10-2,TRBJ2-2,14,TGCGCCAGCACGGGCCAGGGGAACACCGGGGAGCTGTTTTTT,CASTGQGNTGELFF
.,TRBD2,TRBV7-6,TRBJ2-7,16,TGTGCCAGCAGCTTAGCGGTTCAGCGGGAGCCCTACGAGCAGTACTTC,CASSLAVQREPYEQYF
.,.,TRBV2,TRBJ1-4,16,TGTGCCAGCAGTGAGGGGGACCGGGGCTTGGGGGAAAAACTGTTTTTT,CASSEGDRGLGEKLFF
.,TRBD1,TRBV7-9,TRBJ1-4,16,TGTGCCAGCAGCTCCCAGGGGGGGGGAACTAATGAAAAACTGTTTTTT,CASSSQGGGTNEKLFF
.,TRBD2,TRBV9,TRBJ2-1,14,TGTGCCAGCAGCCCCCAACCCGGAGCGGGAGAGCAGTTCTTC,CASSPQPGAGEQFF
many,TRBD2,TRBV7-9,TRBJ2-3,15,TGTGCCAGCAGCTCTCCCGGGACTAGCGCAGATACGCAGTATTTT,CASSSPGTSADTQYF
.,TRBD1,TRBV12-3/TRBV12-4,TRBJ1-2,12,TGTGCCAGCAGTGCAGGGGGCTATGGCTACACCTTC,CASSAGGYGYTF
.,TRBD1,TRBV20-1,TRBJ2-7,14,TGCAGTGCTACTAGGGGACAGGGGTCCTACGAGCAGTACTTC,CSATRGQGSYEQYF
.,TRBD1,TRBV20-1,TRBJ2-7,14,TGCAGTGCTAGAAGTACAGGGGTTCCCTACGAGCAGTACTTC,CSARSTGVPYEQYF
.,.,TRBV29-1,TRBJ1-4,15,TGCAGCGTTGAAGATTGGAGGGAAGGCGGTGAAAAACTGTTTTTT,CSVEDWREGGEKLFF
.,TRBD1,TRBV5-6,TRBJ2-5,16,TGTGCCAGCAGCTTGGTGCCCGGGACAGGGCAAGAGACCCAGTACTTC,CASSLVPGTGQETQYF
.,TRBD2,TRBV7-2,TRBJ2-3,16,TGTGCCAGCAGCCGAGATAGCGGGAGGGCGGGAGATACGCAGTATTTT,CASSRDSGRAGDTQYF
once,TRBD1,TRBV2,TRBJ2-6,13,TGTGCCAGAGGACAGGGGGGGGCCAACGTCCTGACTTTC,CARGQGGANVLTF
.,.,TRBV20-1,TRBJ2-5,12,TGCAGTGTGCGAGGGGGGGCAGAGACCCAGTACTTC,CSVRGGAETQYF
.,.,TRBV13,TRBJ1-1,15,TGTGCCAGCAGCTTAGGGGAGAGCGGGAACACTGAAGCTTTCTTT,CASSLGESGNTEAFF
many,TRBD1,TRBV5-4,TRBJ2-5,16,TGTGCCAGCAGCGCGGACAGGGGGCCCCATCAAGAGACCCAGTACTTC,CASSADRGPHQETQYF
.,.,TRBV3-1,TRBJ2-7,15,TGTGCCAGCAGCCAAGGGGCAGGGGGAGGGTACGAGCAGTATTTC,CASSQGAGGGYEQYF
.,.,TRBV10-3,TRBJ2-7,13,TGTGCCGCCCGGACGGAAGCGGGCTACGAGCAGTACTTC,CAARTEAGYEQYF
few,.,TRBV27,TRBJ2-2,12,TGTGCCAGCAGTTTTGGTACCGGGGAGCTGTTTTTT,CASSFGTGELFF
many,TRBD2,TRBV7-2,TRBJ2-1,16,TGTGCCAGCAGCCCGTCGGGCGGGGGGGCCTACAATGAGCAGTTCTTC,CASSPSGGGAYNEQFF
many,TRBD1,TRBV2,TRBJ2-1,13,TGTGCCAGCAGGAACGGGACAGGGGTTGAGCAGTTCTTC,CASRNGTGVEQFF
.,TRBD1,TRBV5-1,TRBJ2-7,15,TGTGCCAGCAGCTCCCGCCGGACAGGATTCTACGAGCAGTACTTC,CASSSRRTGFYEQYF